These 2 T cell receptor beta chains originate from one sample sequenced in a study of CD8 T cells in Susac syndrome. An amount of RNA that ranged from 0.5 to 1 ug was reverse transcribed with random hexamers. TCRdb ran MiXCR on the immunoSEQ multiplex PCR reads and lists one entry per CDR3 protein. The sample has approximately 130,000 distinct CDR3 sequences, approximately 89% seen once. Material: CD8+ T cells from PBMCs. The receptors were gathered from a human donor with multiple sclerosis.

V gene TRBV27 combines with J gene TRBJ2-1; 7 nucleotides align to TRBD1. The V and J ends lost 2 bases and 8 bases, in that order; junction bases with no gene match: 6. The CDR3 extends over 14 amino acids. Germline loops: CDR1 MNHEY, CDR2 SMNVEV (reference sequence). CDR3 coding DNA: TGTGCCAGCAGTTTAGTAGGGGGCGGGTATGAGCAGTTCTTC. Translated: CASSLVGGGYEQFF.

This CDR3 reads CASSTALSGANVLTF. CDR3 DNA sequence: TGTGCCAGCAGCACGGCACTCTCTGGGGCCAACGTCCTGACTTTC. V is TRBV13 and J is TRBJ2-6; D unresolved. V lost 5 bases, J lost 0 bases, and 8 bases lay in between. Per germline, CDR1 PRHDT and CDR2 FYEKMQ (reference sequence). This CDR3 spans 15 amino acids.